Following are 9 T cell receptor beta chains from one sample sequenced in a study of blood T cell repertoires in COVID-19. Data came from immunoSEQ multiplex PCR; TCRdb stores just in-frame clones and leaves some out. The sample yields just over 300,000 clones, roughly 85% seen once. Sequenced sample: PBMCs or T cells enriched from blood (not recorded which). The receptors originated from a man aged 30 to 45 who had recovered from COVID-19.

The rearrangement links TRBV6-5 to TRBJ2-1; 7 bases line up with TRBD2. Looked up from germline, CDR1 is MNHEY and CDR2 is SVGAGI. Trimming took 4 bases from V and 6 from J; bases not matched to a gene: 12. The CDR3 extends over 16 amino acids. The CDR3 bases are TGTGCCAGCAGTTCGAACGGACTAGTTAAGGTCAATGAGCAGTTCTTC. This codes for CASSSNGLVKVNEQFF.

This sequence joins TRBV9 and TRBJ1-1, with TRBD1 matching over 7 bases. This CDR3 has 15 residues. The V gene end was trimmed by 0 bases and the J gene end by 11 bases; junction bases not matched to a gene: 13. CDR1 SGDLS and CDR2 YYNGEE come from the germline V gene. CDR3 sequence: CASSVADRQGLEAFF. The CDR3 DNA sequence: TGTGCCAGCAGCGTAGCCGATAGACAGGGACTGGAGGCTTTCTTT.

V is TRBV7-9 and J is TRBJ2-2; D is undetermined. Germline V gene sequence: CDR1 SEHNR, CDR2 FQNEAQ (reference sequence). The CDR3 is 15 amino acids. Deletions cut 2 bases from V and 0 bases from J, with 7 bases between. DNA of the CDR3: TGTGCCAGCAGCTTATCTGGAGCGAACACCGGGGAGCTGTTTTTT. The encoded protein is CASSLSGANTGELFF.

The J gene is TRBJ2-7, the V gene TRBV5-1; D may correspond to TRBD1 or TRBD2 (7 bases each). Germline V gene data show CDR1 as SGHRS and CDR2 as YFSETQ. V gave up 4 bases and J gave up 7 bases, with 21 bases separating them. The CDR3 has 15 residues. In DNA, the CDR3 is TGCGCCAGCAGCCTGGGAGGGACAGCCAACGGGGAGCAGTACTTC. Translating it yields CASSLGGTANGEQYF. The full variable domain, with the rest looked up from reference TRBV5-1 and TRBJ2-7, is KAGVTQTPRYLIKTRGQQVTLSCSPISGHRSVSWYQQTPGQGLQFLFEYFSETQRNKGNFPGRFSGRQFSNSRSEMNVSTLELGDSALYLCASSLGGTANGEQYFGPGTRLTVT.

The chain has TRBV9 and TRBJ2-1; 10 bases are a match to TRBD2. The V gene end was trimmed by 4 bases and the J gene end by 3 bases; junction bases not matched to a gene: 4. The CDR3 sequence is 15 residues long. Germline V gene sequence: CDR1 SGDLS, CDR2 YYNGEE. The DNA for the CDR3 is TGTGCCAGCAGCCCGAGCGGGGGGGACTACAATGAGCAGTTCTTC. Amino acids: CASSPSGGDYNEQFF.

The chain is built from TRBV14 and TRBJ2-3; TRBD2 aligns across 11 bases. Per germline, CDR1 SGHDN and CDR2 FVKESK. The V gene end was trimmed by 6 bases and the J gene end by 3 bases; junction bases not matched to a gene: 5. CDR3 length: 15 amino acids. DNA for the CDR3: TGTGCCAGCAGTAGCGGGGGGGCTCGGACAGATACGCAGTATTTT. Translation: CASSSGGARTDTQYF.

V is TRBV7-2 and J is TRBJ2-2; TRBD1 matches at 12 bases. Per the germline V gene, CDR1 is SGHTA and CDR2 is FQGNSA. After removal of 4 bases from V and 8 bases from J, the junction contained 8 bases not matched to a gene. The CDR3 consists of 16 residues. The CDR3 DNA is TGTGCCAGCAGCTGGCAGGGACAGGGGGCGTCGGGGGAGCTGTTTTTT. This sequence encodes CASSWQGQGASGELFF.

The chain joins TRBV19 to TRBJ2-5, with 8 bases lining up with TRBD2. With V trimmed by 1 base and J by 5 bases, 6 bases remained unmatched. This CDR3 comprises 15 residues. Germline lookup yields CDR1 LNHDA and CDR2 SQIVND (reference sequence). In nucleotides, the CDR3 is TGTGCCAGTAGTATAGCTACGGGGGGGCCCGAGACCCAGTACTTC. Translation: CASSIATGGPETQYF.

In DNA, the CDR3 is TGTGCCTGGAGTGCGTCGGGGGGAAACACCATATATTTT. Protein: CAWSASGGNTIYF. V is TRBV30 and J is TRBJ1-3; no reliable D call. V lost 1 base to trimming and J lost 4 bases, with 8 bases between them. This CDR3 has 13 residues. The germline V gene has CDR1 GTSNPN and CDR2 SVGIG (reference sequence).